Presented here are 23 T cell receptor beta chains from one specimen sequenced in a study of identical twins. TCRdb re-called the 5' RACE reads through MiXCR, storing one row per CDR3 protein. The sample carries under 250,000 distinct CDR3 sequences, about 7.5% recorded once. These data also featured in a second study, about yellow fever vaccine responses in identical twins.

The specimen was memory (CD45RO+) T cells sorted from blood. The receptors were sampled from a woman aged 18-35 years in good health.

Note on this clonotype: A clone one base away is much larger, so this may be a read error. The rearrangement joins TRBV9 to TRBJ2-3, with a tentative D call TRBD1 (6 bases). This CDR3 has 15 amino acids. CDR1 and CDR2 from the germline V gene are SGDLS and YYNGEE. The CDR3 loop is CTSSVGRGLIDTQYF. The CDR3 bases are TGTACCAGCAGCGTAGGAAGGGGGTTGATAGATACGCAGTATTTT.

This clonotype has a count of ten or more. The chain carries TRBV12-3 or TRBV12-4 and TRBJ2-7; 9 nucleotides agree with TRBD2. Trimming removed 2 bases from V and 4 bases from J; junction bases left unmatched: 6. The CDR3 is 15 residues long. Here the CDR3 DNA reads TGTGCCAGCAGTTTAAGGTCTAGCGGGACTTACGAGCAGTACTTC. This codes for CASSLRSSGTYEQYF.

This clonotype has ten or more counts. This chain joins TRBV28 and TRBJ2-7, with 7 nucleotides matching TRBD2. CDR3 length: 14 residues. V was clipped by 4 bases and J by 0 bases; unmatched bases: 3. The germline gives CDR1 MDHEN, CDR2 SYDVKM. The CDR3 protein is CASSSGGSSYEQYF. The CDR3 nucleotides are TGTGCCAGCAGTTCCGGGGGGTCCTCCTACGAGCAGTACTTC.

V usage is TRBV6-1 and J usage is TRBJ2-4, with D possibly TRBD1 on 6 matching bases. The germline V and J ends were trimmed by 6 bases and 3 bases, with 18 bases remaining between them. The CDR3 has 16 residues. Germline values: CDR1 MNHNS, CDR2 SASEGT. In DNA, the CDR3 is TGTGCCAGCAGCCAAAATTCAGGGGTGGGCAAAAACATTCAGTACTTC. This translates into CASSQNSGVGKNIQYF.

This clonotype was recorded a few times. The CDR3: CSVLGGTDTQYF. The CDR3 region has the DNA TGCAGCGTTTTAGGGGGCACAGATACGCAGTATTTT. The rearrangement uses TRBV29-1 and TRBJ2-3, with a weak D call TRBD1 (5 bases). Germline CDR1 and CDR2: SQVTM and ANQGSEA. With 5 bases removed from V and 1 base from J, the gap between germline ends came to 7 bases. The CDR3 is 12 residues long.

Ten or more counts support this clonotype. The rearrangement links TRBV4-1 to TRBJ1-5; D is uncertain. Germline V gene lookup returns CDR1 MGHRA and CDR2 YSYEKL. Trimming pared 4 bases from V and 2 bases from J, leaving 15 bases between. This CDR3 region has 16 residues. CDR3 sequence: CASSPVATMGNQPQHF. CDR3 coding DNA: TGCGCCAGCAGCCCCGTGGCCACCATGGGCAATCAGCCCCAGCATTTT.

The rearrangement joins TRBV9 to TRBJ2-2; D remains unclear. This CDR3 spans 13 amino acids. The germline V and J ends were trimmed by 4 bases and 6 bases, with 10 bases remaining between them. The germline V gene has CDR1 SGDLS and CDR2 YYNGEE. CDR3 protein: CASSRMGSGELFF. As DNA, the CDR3 is TGTGCCAGCAGCCGAATGGGGTCCGGGGAGCTGTTTTTT.

The table lists this clonotype with many counts. The chain uses TRBV5-1 and TRBJ2-5; D not resolved. The ends were cut back, 0 bases at V and 5 bases at J, with 11 bases in the middle. In germline, CDR1 is SGHRS, CDR2 YFSETQ. The CDR3 consists of 14 residues. CDR3 loop: CASSLEPRWETQYF. CDR3 DNA: TGCGCCAGCAGCTTGGAACCCCGGTGGGAGACCCAGTACTTC.

This sequence joins TRBV7-2 and TRBJ2-2, with a weak D call TRBD2 (5 bases). The CDR3 sequence is 15 residues long. The V end lost 1 base, the J end lost 1 base, and 7 bases lay between the germline ends. CDR1 SGHTA and CDR2 FQGNSA come from the germline V gene. The CDR3 DNA sequence: TGTGCCAGCAGCTTAGTAGCGATGAACACCGGGGAGCTGTTTTTT. Its translation: CASSLVAMNTGELFF.

This clonotype was observed a handful of times. V usage is TRBV7-9 and J usage is TRBJ1-4; the match to TRBD1 covers 7 bases. The CDR3 contains 15 residues. Looked up from germline, CDR1 is SEHNR and CDR2 is FQNEAQ (reference sequence). V lost 5 bases, J lost 6 bases, and 9 bases stayed unmatched. CDR3 protein: CASSPKDRVDEKLFF. CDR3 nucleotide sequence: TGTGCCAGCAGCCCTAAAGACAGGGTTGATGAAAAACTGTTTTTT.

This clonotype was counted only a few times. This chain joins TRBV9 and TRBJ2-3, with a weak D call TRBD2 (5 bases). The germline V gene encodes CDR1 SGDLS and CDR2 YYNGEE. V was trimmed by 0 bases and J by 1 base, leaving 9 bases between them. The CDR3 sequence is 15 residues long. The CDR3 DNA is TGTGCCAGCAGCGTAGTAGGAGGCGGCACAGATACGCAGTATTTT. Translation gives CASSVVGGGTDTQYF. Complete variable domain (other parts from reference TRBV9 and TRBJ2-3): DSGVTQTPKHLITATGQRVTLRCSPRSGDLSVYWYQQSLDQGLQFLIQYYNGEERAKGNILERFSAQQFPDLHSELNLSSLELGDSALYFCASSVVGGGTDTQYFGPGTRLTVL.

This clonotype was counted many times. CDR3 in amino acids: CAVGQGDTGELFF. CDR3 DNA: TGTGCCGTAGGGCAGGGCGACACCGGGGAGCTGTTTTTT. V usage is TRBV28 and J usage is TRBJ2-2, with a tentative D call TRBD1 (5 bases). V was clipped by 11 bases and J by 3 bases, with 13 bases between them. In germline, CDR1 is MDHEN, CDR2 SYDVKM. CDR3 length: 13 residues.

This clonotype was recorded a few times. The chain recombines TRBV5-5 with TRBJ2-7; 7 bases line up with TRBD2. From germline, CDR1 is SGHKS and CDR2 YYEKEE (reference sequence). There are 14 residues in the CDR3. V lost 0 bases and J lost 5; bases outside the gene matches: 5. CDR3 DNA sequence: TGTGCCAGCAGCTTGGATCCAGGGAGGGACGAGCAGTACTTC. Residues: CASSLDPGRDEQYF.

The chain recombines TRBV12-3 or TRBV12-4 with TRBJ1-3; tentatively, D is TRBD1 (6 bases). V lost 3 bases to trimming and J lost 4 bases, with 22 bases between them. This CDR3 spans 18 amino acids. CDR3 bases: TGTGCCAGCAGTTTTAGAGCGTGGGGGGCCGGATCGGGAAACACCATATATTTT. Translation gives CASSFRAWGAGSGNTIYF.

CDR3 nucleotide sequence: TGTGCCAGCAGTTCGCCGAGGGGCACTTCCGATGAGCAGTTCTTC. Amino acids: CASSSPRGTSDEQFF. V gene TRBV28 combines with J gene TRBJ2-1, with D perhaps matching TRBD1 or TRBD2 (5 bases each). CDR3 length: 15 amino acids. Trimming pared 4 bases from V and 8 bases from J, leaving 18 bases between. CDR1 MDHEN and CDR2 SYDVKM come from the germline V gene.

This clonotype was seen many times. The chain links TRBV6-1 to TRBJ2-5, with D unclear. This CDR3 contains 13 residues. Germline-derived CDR1 and CDR2 are MNHNS and SASEGT. Trimming took off 6 bases at V and 2 bases at J, with 10 bases between the two ends. CDR3 DNA: TGTGCCAGCAGGAGGACGGAACAAGAGACCCAGTACTTC. This codes for CASRRTEQETQYF.

The genes are TRBV4-3 and TRBJ2-2, with a possible D match to TRBD1 (6 bases). This CDR3 has 14 amino acids. Germline-derived CDR1 and CDR2 are LGHNA and YSLEER. The V end was cut by 6 bases, the J end by 2 bases, with 10 bases between. The CDR3 bases are TGCGCCAGCAGGACGGGACAAAACACCGGGGAGCTGTTTTTT. Its protein is CASRTGQNTGELFF.

The chain joins TRBV20-1 to TRBJ2-7; 9 nucleotides agree with TRBD2. The ends lost 5 bases at V and 5 bases at J; junction bases unmatched: 10. CDR1 is DFQATT, CDR2 SNEGSKA, per germline (reference sequence). The CDR3 is made up of 14 amino acids. Written as DNA, the CDR3 is TGCAGTGCTCCGCGAGCTAGCGGGAATCACGAGCAGTACTTC. Translating it yields CSAPRASGNHEQYF.

This clonotype came up many times. The chain recombines TRBV2 with TRBJ1-5, with D perhaps TRBD1 (6 bases). The CDR3 contains 14 residues. Trimming shortened V by 7 bases and J by 0 bases, and 10 bases separated the two germline ends. In germline, CDR1 is SNHLY, CDR2 FYNNEI. CDR3 sequence reads: CASMGQASNQPQHF. CDR3 sequence (DNA): TGTGCCAGCATGGGACAAGCTAGCAATCAGCCCCAGCATTTT.

This sequence joins TRBV3-1 and TRBJ1-6; 7 nucleotides agree with TRBD1. The V gene end was trimmed by 7 bases and the J gene end by 9 bases; junction bases not matched to a gene: 12. The germline V gene has CDR1 LGHDT and CDR2 YNNKEL (reference sequence). CDR3 length: 15 amino acids. For the CDR3, the DNA is TGTGCCAGCACAGGGGAACAGGGGTCTGGTTCACCCCTCCACTTT. Translated, it gives CASTGEQGSGSPLHF.

This chain links TRBV20-1 with TRBJ2-6; D is undetermined. From germline, CDR1 is DFQATT and CDR2 SNEGSKA (reference sequence). V was shortened by 0 bases and J by 0 bases, with 6 bases between the two germline ends. The CDR3 extends over 15 amino acids. The CDR3 DNA follows: TGCAGTGCTAGAGATCCGGGCTCTGGGGCCAACGTCCTGACTTTC. It encodes CSARDPGSGANVLTF.

This clonotype was recorded a few times. This chain joins TRBV11-2 and TRBJ2-4; TRBD2 might be the D (6 bases). Trimming cost V 0 bases and J 2 bases, with 8 bases left between them. Germline V lookup: CDR1 SGHAT, CDR2 FQNNGV. The CDR3 consists of 15 residues. The CDR3 bases are TGTGCCAGCAGCTTAGATGGGGGGACCAAAAACATTCAGTACTTC. Its translation: CASSLDGGTKNIQYF.

This sequence joins TRBV20-1 and TRBJ2-3, with D perhaps matching TRBD2 (5 bases). V dropped 1 base and J dropped 2 bases, with 13 bases sitting between them. Germline V gene data show CDR1 as DFQATT and CDR2 as SNEGSKA (reference sequence). The CDR3 totals 15 residues. The CDR3 nucleotides are TGCAGTGCTAGAGGGGGAGCAACCTACACAGATACGCAGTATTTT. This gives the protein CSARGGATYTDTQYF.